The 5 T cell receptor beta chains listed next were all sequenced from one sample in a study of T cells in Graves' hyperthyroidism and ophthalmopathy. RNA transcripts served as the template for amplifying TCR beta CDR3 regions. The HTBI primer set drove a first-round RT-PCR of the TCR CDR3. TCRdb called the multiplex PCR reads again in MiXCR, with one record for every CDR3 protein. The repertoire includes fewer than 700,000 distinct CDR3 sequences, 15% to 20% of them detected once, and approximately 3.9% sits in the top ten. The sequencing sample was made of blood. The source is a woman between 25 and 40 years old with Graves' hyperthyroidism.

This clonotype was recorded many times. The chain joins TRBV19 to TRBJ1-1, with a weak D call TRBD1 (5 bases). The CDR3 is 12 residues long. The germline gives CDR1 LNHDA, CDR2 SQIVND (reference sequence). V was shortened by 5 bases and J by 3 bases, with 7 bases between the two germline ends. The CDR3 loop reads CASSPGYTEAFF. The CDR3 coding sequence is TGTGCCAGTAGTCCAGGGTACACTGAAGCTTTCTTT.

The rearrangement links TRBV6-2 or TRBV6-3 to TRBJ2-7; D ambiguous. The CDR3 sequence is 15 residues long. Germline CDR1 is MNHEY and CDR2 is SVGEGT. Trimming took 4 bases from V and 0 from J, leaving 13 bases between them. DNA of the CDR3: TGTGCCAGCAGTTCCCCTTGGCGAAGCTCCTACGAGCAGTACTTC. It encodes CASSSPWRSSYEQYF.

This clonotype was observed many times. The chain combines TRBV7-2 with TRBJ2-1; D not resolved. The CDR3 is 13 residues long. The germline CDR1 and CDR2 sequences are SGHTA and FQGNSA. V lost 5 bases, J lost 8 bases, and 13 bases lay in between. The CDR3 spells CASSHYSTDEQFF. The CDR3 DNA reads TGTGCCAGCAGCCATTATTCCACAGATGAGCAGTTCTTC. The full variable domain, in which reference TRBV7-2 and TRBJ2-1 provide the parts outside the CDR3, is GAGVSQSPSNKVTEKGKDVELRCDPISGHTALYWYRQSLGQGLEFLIYFQGNSAPDKSGLPSDRFSAERTGGSVSTLTIQRTQQEDSAVYLCASSHYSTDEQFFGPGTRLTVL.

The V gene is TRBV20-1, the J gene TRBJ2-5; TRBD2 matches 8 bases. Germline V lookup: CDR1 DFQATT, CDR2 SNEGSKA (reference sequence). Germline trimming cut 1 base from V and 4 bases from J; bases unmatched to any gene: 5. The CDR3 runs 14 residues. The CDR3 DNA is TGCAGTGCTAGAGTGCGGGGGGCGGGAGAGACCCAGTACTTC. This sequence encodes CSARVRGAGETQYF.

The J gene is TRBJ1-5, the V gene TRBV4-1; D may be TRBD1 (6 bases). The CDR3 extends over 16 amino acids. Germline CDR1 and CDR2: MGHRA and YSYEKL. V was cut by 8 bases and J by 0 bases, with 17 bases left in between. CDR3: CASADIYRDSNQPQHF. The CDR3, as DNA: TGCGCCAGCGCCGACATTTACAGGGATAGCAATCAGCCCCAGCATTTT.